One sample yielded the 10 T cell receptor beta chains listed below, sequenced in a study of cytomegalovirus exposure and HLA in healthy donors. The PCR was carried out with 60 Vbeta primers and 13 Jbeta primers. Profiled with immunoSEQ multiplex PCR; TCRdb holds only in-frame clones, not every one. The repertoire holds 130,000 or so clones, with 8.5% to 10% as singletons. Sequenced: PBMCs. The source of these receptors is a man between 35 and 55 years old in good health and CMV-seronegative.

This chain uses TRBV2 with TRBJ2-2; 7 positions match TRBD1. This CDR3 has 15 amino acids. Germline values: CDR1 SNHLY, CDR2 FYNNEI. The V gene end was trimmed by 4 bases and the J gene end by 4 bases; junction bases not matched to a gene: 6. CDR3 bases: TGTGCCAGCAGTGCACCGACAGGGCGCACCGGGGAGCTGTTTTTT. Translating gives CASSAPTGRTGELFF.

There are a few counts of this clone. The chain links TRBV7-9 to TRBJ2-1, with 11 bases lining up with TRBD1. V was pared by 5 bases and J by 9 bases, with 9 bases of the junction left unmatched. CDR1 SEHNR and CDR2 FQNEAQ come from the germline V gene (reference sequence). The CDR3 is 15 amino acids. CDR3 protein: CASSTGQGALGEQFF. As DNA, the CDR3 is TGTGCCAGCAGCACTGGACAGGGGGCATTAGGTGAGCAGTTCTTC.

This clone showed up just a few times. This chain joins TRBV6-6 and TRBJ1-2; weak D call: TRBD1 (5 bases). The CDR3 has 13 residues. V lost 8 bases and J 13 bases, leaving 23 bases between the germline ends. CDR1 is MNHNY and CDR2 is SVGAGI in the germline V gene (reference sequence). This CDR3 reads CASQVGSEAQGTF. Written as DNA, the CDR3 is TGTGCCAGCCAAGTGGGGTCGGAAGCTCAGGGCACCTTC.

This clone was seen only a few times. V usage is TRBV4-3 and J usage is TRBJ2-3; TRBD2 is a possible D gene (7 bases). CDR3 length equals 16 residues. V lost 1 base, J lost 1 base, and 12 bases lay in between. Germline values: CDR1 LGHNA, CDR2 YSLEER. The CDR3 is CASSQGGLAGTDTQYF. The CDR3 DNA is TGCGCCAGCAGCCAAGGGGGGCTAGCGGGCACAGATACGCAGTATTTT.

A few counts support this clone. This chain connects TRBV7-9 to TRBJ2-5, with D possibly TRBD1 on 5 matching bases. CDR3 length: 15 residues. Germline lookup yields CDR1 SEHNR and CDR2 FQNEAQ (reference sequence). The germline V and J ends were trimmed by 4 bases and 5 bases, with 17 bases remaining between them. The CDR3 nucleotides read TGTGCCAGCAGCTATCGACAGCCACCGGAGGAGACCCAGTACTTC. Protein sequence: CASSYRQPPEETQYF.

This clone has more than one count but fewer than ten. This chain uses TRBV7-2 with TRBJ2-1; D may be TRBD2 (6 bases). The CDR3 totals 14 residues. The V and J ends lost 5 bases and 5 bases respectively, with 13 bases between them. Germline loops: CDR1 SGHTA, CDR2 FQGNSA. The CDR3 here is CASSGGSGNNEQFF. For the CDR3, the DNA is TGTGCCAGCAGCGGGGGGAGCGGAAACAATGAGCAGTTCTTC.

The sample holds a few counts of this clone. The chain recombines TRBV5-1 with TRBJ2-5; 10 bases align to TRBD1. The CDR3 sequence is 14 residues long. The junction had 1 base not matched to a gene; V was cut back by 3 bases and J by 2 bases. CDR1 SGHRS and CDR2 YFSETQ come from the germline V gene. The CDR3 sequence: CASSWDRGQETQYF. Written as DNA, the CDR3 is TGCGCCAGCAGCTGGGACAGGGGACAAGAGACCCAGTACTTC.

This chain links TRBV23-1 with TRBJ1-5, with D perhaps TRBD1 (6 bases). TRBV23-1 is annotated as an ORF whose role is uncertain. The CDR3 spans 18 residues. The V and J ends lost 0 bases and 2 bases respectively, with 17 bases between them. The CDR3 protein is CASSQSQPAGVRNQPQHF. As DNA, the CDR3 is TGCGCCAGCAGTCAATCACAACCGGCAGGGGTTCGCAATCAGCCCCAGCATTTT.

CDR3 nucleotides: TGTGCCAGCAGCGGGGTTTCCACCGGCACAGATACGCAGTATTTT. Translating it yields CASSGVSTGTDTQYF. The chain recombines TRBV27 with TRBJ2-3; D is possibly TRBD2 (5 bases). Per the germline V gene, CDR1 is MNHEY and CDR2 is SMNVEV (reference sequence). Trimming left V 6 bases short and J 1 base short, with 14 bases between. This CDR3 is built from 15 residues.

The genes are TRBV5-5 and TRBJ1-1; no clear D. CDR1 and CDR2 (germline): SGHKS, YYEKEE (reference sequence). Trimming pared 2 bases from V and 3 bases from J, leaving 8 bases between. This CDR3 spans 13 amino acids. Here the CDR3 DNA reads TGTGCCAGCAGCTTACTCCTCTACACTGAAGCTTTCTTT. The encoded protein is CASSLLLYTEAFF.